Below, 14 T cell receptor beta chains from the same sample are listed, as sequenced in a study of blood T cell repertoires in COVID-19. Sequencing used immunoSEQ multiplex PCR; TCRdb keeps in-frame clones, though not all of them. Among 310,000 or so clones listed, more than 75% were seen once. Sequencing was carried out using peripheral blood. The source of these receptors is a woman aged 45-60 years with acute or convalescent COVID-19.

This CDR3 reads CASSVVTGGSYNEQFF. In nucleotides, the CDR3 is TGTGCCAGCAGCGTAGTTACAGGGGGCTCCTACAATGAGCAGTTCTTC. The chain links TRBV9 to TRBJ2-1; 8 nucleotides align to TRBD1. J was trimmed by 0 bases and V by 0 bases; bases with no gene match: 2. From germline, CDR1 is SGDLS and CDR2 YYNGEE. The CDR3 has 16 residues.

The rearrangement links TRBV18 to TRBJ2-7; D gene ambiguous. The germline V gene has CDR1 KGHSH and CDR2 LQKENI. The V gene lost 0 bases and the J gene lost 4 bases, with 13 bases spanning the gap. The CDR3 runs to 15 residues. Written as DNA, the CDR3 is TGTGCCAGCTCACCACCCGACCGAGTCGGGTACGAGCAGTACTTC. Its translation: CASSPPDRVGYEQYF.

The chain combines TRBV28 with TRBJ2-2, with TRBD2 identical over 10 bases. CDR1 is MDHEN, CDR2 SYDVKM, per germline. The CDR3 sequence is 17 residues long. The ends lost 4 bases at V and 6 bases at J; junction bases unmatched: 11. The DNA of the CDR3 is TGTGCCAGCAGTTCAATAGGACTAGCGGCATTCGCCGGGGAGCTGTTTTTT. This encodes CASSSIGLAAFAGELFF. Supplemented by reference TRBV28 and TRBJ2-2, the full variable domain reads DVKVTQSSRYLVKRTGEKVFLECVQDMDHENMFWYRQDPGLGLRLIYFSYDVKMKEKGDIPEGYSVSREKKERFSLILESASTNQTSMYLCASSSIGLAAFAGELFFGEGSRLTVL.

This clone appeared a few times. The V gene is TRBV2, the J gene TRBJ2-7; 10 bases align to TRBD2. With 7 bases clipped from V and 3 bases from J, the junction kept 3 bases outside the gene matches. The germline V gene has CDR1 SNHLY and CDR2 FYNNEI. CDR3 length: 13 amino acids. This CDR3 reads CASTRLAGYEQYF. The CDR3 coding sequence is TGTGCCAGCACCAGACTAGCGGGCTACGAGCAGTACTTC.

This rearrangement joins TRBV7-6 to TRBJ2-1; TRBD2 matches at 8 bases. CDR3 length equals 17 residues. CDR1 and CDR2 from the germline V gene are SGHVS and FNYEAQ. Trimming at V came to 1 base and at J to 2 bases, leaving 7 bases not matched to a gene. The CDR3 DNA reads TGTGCCAGCAGCTTAGATTTAGCGGGACCAGCCTACAATGAGCAGTTCTTC. Residues: CASSLDLAGPAYNEQFF.

This chain links TRBV7-8 with TRBJ1-3, with 8 bases that match TRBD1. CDR3 length: 16 residues. Germline values: CDR1 SGHVS, CDR2 FQNEAQ. Trimming at V came to 5 bases and at J to 0 bases, leaving 6 bases not matched to a gene. CDR3 protein: CASSAITGGSGNTIYF. The CDR3 DNA reads as TGTGCCAGCAGCGCTATTACAGGGGGCTCTGGAAACACCATATATTTT.

This clone was detected only once. The V call is TRBV18, the J call TRBJ1-1; D gene uncertain. Germline assignment: CDR1 KGHSH and CDR2 LQKENI. Trimming pared 3 bases from V and 6 bases from J, leaving 11 bases between. The CDR3 loop spans 13 amino acids. The CDR3 region has the DNA TGTGCCAGCTCACCGGCAGAACGGGCTGAAGCTTTCTTT. Translation: CASSPAERAEAFF.

The V and J genes are TRBV6-1 and TRBJ2-7; TRBD1 is a possible D gene (5 bases). Germline assignment: CDR1 MNHNS and CDR2 SASEGT. V lost 1 base and J lost 2, with 9 bases in between. The CDR3 has 14 residues. The CDR3 nucleotides read TGTGCCAGCAGTGAAGTGACGACAGCCTACGAGCAGTACTTC. This gives the protein CASSEVTTAYEQYF.

The CDR3 loop is CASATGTFSYGYTF. CDR3 DNA: TGTGCCAGCGCAACCGGGACATTTTCCTATGGCTACACCTTC. The chain couples TRBV28 to TRBJ1-2; possibly TRBD1 for D (6 bases). Germline CDR1 reads MDHEN; CDR2 reads SYDVKM. CDR3 length: 14 amino acids. V was trimmed by 8 bases and J by 4 bases, leaving 17 bases between them.

The rearrangement uses TRBV6-6 and TRBJ1-1; 7 bases map to TRBD1. This CDR3 has 15 residues. Germline lookup yields CDR1 MNHNY and CDR2 SVGAGI (reference sequence). J gave up 0 bases and V 6 bases, and 7 bases lay outside the gene matches. The CDR3 bases are TGTGCCAGCAGACAGGACAGGATCATGAACACTGAAGCTTTCTTT. Its translation: CASRQDRIMNTEAFF.

The rearrangement joins TRBV7-2 to TRBJ1-4; D ambiguous. V lost 4 bases, J lost 4 bases, and 4 bases lay in between. Germline V CDR1 and CDR2: SGHTA, FQGNSA. The CDR3 covers 12 residues. Here the CDR3 DNA reads TGTGCCAGCAGCTCGTATAATGAAAAACTGTTTTTT. The encoded protein is CASSSYNEKLFF.

This rearrangement joins TRBV24-1 to TRBJ1-2, with 7 bases aligning to TRBD1. The germline V gene encodes CDR1 KGHDR and CDR2 SFDVKD. The CDR3 totals 14 residues. After removal of 4 bases from V and 8 bases from J, the junction contained 9 bases not matched to a gene. For the CDR3, the DNA is TGTGCCACCAGTGACCCGACAGGGCTTGACGGCTACACCTTC. Encoded protein: CATSDPTGLDGYTF.

This chain uses TRBV7-9 with TRBJ2-2; possible D gene TRBD1, 5 bases. In germline, CDR1 is SEHNR, CDR2 FQNEAQ (reference sequence). V lost 3 bases, J lost 2 bases, and 7 bases lay in between. The CDR3 length is 14 residues. In nucleotides, the CDR3 is TGTGCCAGCAGCTTGGGGCGAAACACCGGGGAGCTGTTTTTT. This encodes CASSLGRNTGELFF.

The V call is TRBV10-3, the J call TRBJ2-7, with TRBD2 identical over 13 bases. Germline V gene sequence: CDR1 ENHRY, CDR2 SYGVKD. V dropped 0 bases and J dropped 2; count of bases not matched to a gene: 4. There are 17 residues in the CDR3. CDR3 loop: CAISESTSGRGTYEQYF. The CDR3 coding sequence is TGTGCCATCAGTGAGTCTACTAGCGGGAGGGGGACCTACGAGCAGTACTTC.